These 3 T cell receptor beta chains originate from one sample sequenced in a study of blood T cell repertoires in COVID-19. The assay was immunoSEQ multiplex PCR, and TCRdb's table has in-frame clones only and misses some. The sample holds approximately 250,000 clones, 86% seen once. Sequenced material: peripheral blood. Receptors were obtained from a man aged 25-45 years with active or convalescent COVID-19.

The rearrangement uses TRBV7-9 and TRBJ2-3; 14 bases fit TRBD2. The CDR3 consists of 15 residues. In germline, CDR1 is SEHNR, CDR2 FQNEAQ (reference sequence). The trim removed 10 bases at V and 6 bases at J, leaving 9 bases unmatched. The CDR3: CATQTSGGATDTQYF. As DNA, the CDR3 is TGTGCCACTCAGACTAGCGGGGGGGCCACGGATACGCAGTATTTT. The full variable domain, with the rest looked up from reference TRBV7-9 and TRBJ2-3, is DTGVSQNPRHKITKRGQNVTFRCDPISEHNRLYWYRQTLGQGPEFLTYFQNEAQLEKSRLLSDRFSAERPKGSFSTLEIQRTEQGDSAMYLCATQTSGGATDTQYFGPGTRLTVL.

Here the CDR3 reads CASSPVRAGNEQFF. As DNA, the CDR3 is TGTGCCAGCAGCCCCGTCCGGGCGGGCAATGAGCAGTTCTTC. The chain has TRBV5-4 and TRBJ2-1; maybe TRBD2 (5 bases). V lost 4 bases, J lost 6 bases, and 14 bases lay in between. The CDR3 runs to 14 residues. CDR1 and CDR2 from the germline V gene are SGHNT and YYREEE (reference sequence).

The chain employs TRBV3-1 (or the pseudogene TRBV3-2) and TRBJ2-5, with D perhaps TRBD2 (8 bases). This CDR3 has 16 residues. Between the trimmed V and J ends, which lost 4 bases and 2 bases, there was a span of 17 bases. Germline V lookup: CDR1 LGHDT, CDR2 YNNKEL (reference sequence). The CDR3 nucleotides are TGTGCCAGCAGCCTGACAGGGCGGGGGGAGCAAGAGACCCAGTACTTC. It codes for CASSLTGRGEQETQYF.